By share, the clone carrying this T cell receptor (beta chain) counts as medium-sized. The germline gene is not matched at one end of the junction; a read error may be the cause. Little can be read into the size of this beta chain, an off-target read in a library designed for alpha chains. This CDR3 spans 14 amino acids. The germline CDR1 and CDR2 sequences are SEHNR and FQNEAQ (reference sequence). The sample comes from a study of spatial heterogeneity in lung cancer. TCRdb analysed the 5' RACE reads with MiXCR anew, one entry per CDR3 protein. The data contain about 3,300 distinct CDR3 sequences, less than 3.5% of them singletons. The time point denotes: sample taken at primary tumor resection.

The V gene is TRBV7-9, the J gene TRBJ1-1; the match to TRBD1 covers 8 bases. This receptor was identified in a human donor with early-stage non-small cell lung cancer. Sequences were derived from lung tissue, sampled at surgery. The CDR3 DNA is TGTGCCAGCAGCTCCTGGACAGGGAACGCTGAAGCTTTCTTT. Translated, it gives CASSSWTGNAEAFF.